A selection of T cell receptor beta chains follows, all from one sample in a study of a mutant IDH1 vaccine in newly diagnosed glioma. Their specific antigens are unknown. Sequenced by immunoSEQ multiplex PCR; TCRdb stores in-frame clones only, minus some. The sample contains some 60,000 clones, 70% to 85% of which appear only once. The sequenced sample was PBMCs, obtained from a glioma patient whose treatment included an IDH1 peptide vaccine. All receptors derive from a man aged 25-40 years with glioma. The CDR3 runs from the conserved cysteine through the conserved F or W. Each record gives: J gene, D gene, V gene, clone size, CDR3 protein, CDR3 DNA. A D gene is named only where the DNA matches it firmly. Expanded clones get a size class; other rows say once, few or many, or leave the size out.

J gene: TRBJ2-3
D gene: TRBD1
V gene: TRBV5-5
clone size: .
CDR3 protein: CASLWTGTEDTQYF
CDR3 DNA: TGTGCCAGCCTCTGGACAGGGACGGAAGATACGCAGTATTTT

J gene: TRBJ1-1
D gene: .
V gene: TRBV4-1
clone size: .
CDR3 protein: CASSRLPQSMNTEAFF
CDR3 DNA: TGCGCCAGCAGCCGCCTGCCACAGAGTATGAACACTGAAGCTTTCTTT

J gene: TRBJ2-7
D gene: TRBD1
V gene: TRBV4-1
clone size: .
CDR3 protein: CASSQDRTGAYEQYF
CDR3 DNA: TGCGCCAGCAGCCAAGATAGGACAGGGGCGTACGAGCAGTACTTC

J gene: TRBJ1-1
D gene: TRBD1
V gene: TRBV6-6
clone size: .
CDR3 protein: CASSSDRATEAFF
CDR3 DNA: TGTGCCAGCAGTTCCGACAGGGCCACTGAAGCTTTCTTT

J gene: TRBJ2-7
D gene: .
V gene: TRBV9
clone size: .
CDR3 protein: CASSESGVPGAHEQYF
CDR3 DNA: TGTGCCAGCAGCGAATCAGGGGTCCCTGGAGCCCACGAGCAGTACTTC

J gene: TRBJ1-1
D gene: .
V gene: TRBV2
clone size: .
CDR3 protein: CASSATENTEAFF
CDR3 DNA: TGTGCCAGCAGTGCGACAGAAAACACTGAAGCTTTCTTT

J gene: TRBJ1-1
D gene: .
V gene: TRBV4-3
clone size: .
CDR3 protein: CASSRDLNTEAFF
CDR3 DNA: TGCGCCAGCAGCCGGGACTTGAACACTGAAGCTTTCTTT

J gene: TRBJ2-3
D gene: .
V gene: TRBV2
clone size: .
CDR3 protein: CASSEWVSQGDTQYF
CDR3 DNA: TGTGCCAGCAGTGAGTGGGTATCGCAGGGAGATACGCAGTATTTT

J gene: TRBJ1-6
D gene: .
V gene: TRBV18
clone size: .
CDR3 protein: CASSRLSPLVNSPLHF
CDR3 DNA: TGTGCCAGCTCACGACTGTCCCCCTTGGTGAATTCACCCCTCCACTTT

J gene: TRBJ1-5
D gene: .
V gene: TRBV2
clone size: few
CDR3 protein: CASSRDLSQPQHF
CDR3 DNA: TGTGCCAGCTCTAGGGACCTCAGTCAGCCCCAGCATTTT

J gene: TRBJ2-7
D gene: .
V gene: TRBV5-1
clone size: .
CDR3 protein: CASSLGTGVYEQYF
CDR3 DNA: TGCGCCAGCAGCTTGGGGACTGGAGTCTACGAGCAGTACTTC

J gene: TRBJ2-2
D gene: .
V gene: TRBV19
clone size: .
CDR3 protein: CASRWVAGVTGELFF
CDR3 DNA: TGTGCCAGTAGATGGGTGGCAGGGGTAACCGGGGAGCTGTTTTTT

J gene: TRBJ1-4
D gene: .
V gene: TRBV19
clone size: .
CDR3 protein: CASSIDSATNEKLFF
CDR3 DNA: TGTGCCAGTAGTATCGACTCTGCAACTAATGAAAAACTGTTTTTT

J gene: TRBJ1-3
D gene: .
V gene: TRBV30
clone size: .
CDR3 protein: CAWNRGGSGNTIYF
CDR3 DNA: TGTGCCTGGAACCGAGGGGGATCCGGAAACACCATATATTTT

J gene: TRBJ2-5
D gene: .
V gene: TRBV5-1
clone size: .
CDR3 protein: CASSLGPPGRGSGETQYF
CDR3 DNA: TGCGCCAGCAGCTTGGGGCCCCCCGGGAGAGGGAGTGGGGAGACCCAGTACTTC

J gene: TRBJ2-1
D gene: .
V gene: TRBV5-4
clone size: .
CDR3 protein: CASSAGLNLRNEQFF
CDR3 DNA: TGTGCCAGCAGCGCTGGACTAAACTTGAGGAATGAGCAGTTCTTC

J gene: TRBJ1-3
D gene: .
V gene: TRBV27
clone size: .
CDR3 protein: CASSPRQVVAGNTIYF
CDR3 DNA: TGTGCCAGCAGTCCCCGACAGGTGGTCGCTGGAAACACCATATATTTT

J gene: TRBJ1-1
D gene: TRBD1
V gene: TRBV5-4
clone size: .
CDR3 protein: CASSLQGGTEAFF
CDR3 DNA: TGTGCCAGCAGCTTGCAGGGGGGCACTGAAGCTTTCTTT

J gene: TRBJ2-1
D gene: TRBD1
V gene: TRBV2
clone size: .
CDR3 protein: CASSSDRGGYNEQFF
CDR3 DNA: TGTGCCAGCAGTTCGGACAGGGGAGGCTACAATGAGCAGTTCTTC

J gene: TRBJ2-5
D gene: .
V gene: TRBV5-1
clone size: .
CDR3 protein: CASSLPRGQGNGETQYF
CDR3 DNA: TGCGCCAGCAGCTTGCCCCGGGGGCAGGGGAATGGGGAGACCCAGTACTTC

J gene: TRBJ1-1
D gene: .
V gene: TRBV6-1
clone size: .
CDR3 protein: CASRLGLNTEAFF
CDR3 DNA: TGTGCCAGCAGATTAGGCCTGAACACTGAAGCTTTCTTT

J gene: TRBJ2-1
D gene: TRBD1
V gene: TRBV25-1
clone size: once
CDR3 protein: CASSETGGSYNEQFF
CDR3 DNA: TGTGCCAGCAGTGAAACAGGGGGATCCTACAATGAGCAGTTCTTC

J gene: TRBJ1-3
D gene: .
V gene: TRBV7-8
clone size: .
CDR3 protein: CASSLPRAGAGNTIYF
CDR3 DNA: TGTGCCAGCAGCTTACCCCGGGCGGGCGCTGGAAACACCATATATTTT

J gene: TRBJ1-2
D gene: .
V gene: TRBV7-9
clone size: .
CDR3 protein: CASSRDSPRYTF
CDR3 DNA: TGTGCCAGCAGCCGAGACAGTCCTCGCTACACCTTC

J gene: TRBJ1-6
D gene: .
V gene: TRBV7-6
clone size: .
CDR3 protein: CASSAGFNSPLHF
CDR3 DNA: TGTGCCAGCAGCGCAGGGTTTAATTCACCCCTCCACTTT

J gene: TRBJ2-2
D gene: TRBD1
V gene: TRBV6-4
clone size: .
CDR3 protein: CASSTMAGGTGELFF
CDR3 DNA: TGTGCCAGCAGCACCATGGCAGGGGGCACCGGGGAGCTGTTTTTT

J gene: TRBJ1-3
D gene: TRBD1
V gene: TRBV7-8
clone size: .
CDR3 protein: CASRQGWSGNTIYF
CDR3 DNA: TGTGCCAGCAGACAGGGGTGGTCTGGAAACACCATATATTTT

J gene: TRBJ1-5
D gene: .
V gene: TRBV6-6
clone size: .
CDR3 protein: CASSPSRGEGQPQHF
CDR3 DNA: TGTGCCAGCAGCCCCTCGAGGGGCGAGGGTCAGCCCCAGCATTTT

J gene: TRBJ2-7
D gene: .
V gene: TRBV11-2
clone size: .
CDR3 protein: CASSLAGSSYEQYF
CDR3 DNA: TGTGCCAGCAGCTTAGCCGGCTCCTCCTACGAGCAGTACTTC

J gene: TRBJ2-1
D gene: TRBD1
V gene: TRBV6-6
clone size: .
CDR3 protein: CASKWVETGNNEQFF
CDR3 DNA: TGTGCCAGCAAATGGGTAGAGACAGGGAACAATGAGCAGTTCTTC

J gene: TRBJ1-2
D gene: .
V gene: TRBV19
clone size: .
CDR3 protein: CASSIRQGSGYTF
CDR3 DNA: TGTGCCAGTAGTATTCGGCAGGGGAGCGGCTACACCTTC

J gene: TRBJ2-3
D gene: .
V gene: TRBV9
clone size: .
CDR3 protein: CASSVVGGTQYF
CDR3 DNA: TGTGCCAGCAGCGTAGTGGGCGGTACGCAGTATTTT

J gene: TRBJ1-5
D gene: TRBD1
V gene: TRBV7-7
clone size: .
CDR3 protein: CASRRVTGGESCPVNQPQHF
CDR3 DNA: TGTGCCAGCAGGCGGGTGACAGGGGGCGAGAGTTGTCCGGTCAATCAGCCCCAGCATTTT

J gene: TRBJ1-1
D gene: .
V gene: TRBV30
clone size: .
CDR3 protein: CAWSELRTWRTEAFF
CDR3 DNA: TGTGCCTGGAGTGAATTAAGGACCTGGAGGACTGAAGCTTTCTTT

J gene: TRBJ2-2
D gene: TRBD2
V gene: TRBV7-2
clone size: .
CDR3 protein: CASSLVAGDTGELFF
CDR3 DNA: TGTGCCAGCAGCCTGGTAGCGGGTGACACCGGGGAGCTGTTTTTT

J gene: TRBJ2-3
D gene: TRBD2
V gene: TRBV5-1
clone size: .
CDR3 protein: CASSTTSSTTDTQYF
CDR3 DNA: TGCGCCAGCAGCACGACTAGCAGTACCACAGATACGCAGTATTTT

J gene: TRBJ1-1
D gene: .
V gene: TRBV7-2
clone size: .
CDR3 protein: CASSPGGGHTEAFF
CDR3 DNA: TGTGCCAGCAGCCCCGGAGGGGGTCACACTGAAGCTTTCTTT

J gene: TRBJ2-3
D gene: .
V gene: TRBV11-2
clone size: .
CDR3 protein: CASSLRWTTDTQYF
CDR3 DNA: TGTGCCAGCAGCTTACGTTGGACCACAGATACGCAGTATTTT

J gene: TRBJ1-2
D gene: .
V gene: TRBV28
clone size: .
CDR3 protein: CATRDRSGYGYTF
CDR3 DNA: TGTGCCACTCGGGACCGCTCTGGCTATGGCTACACCTTC

J gene: TRBJ2-3
D gene: .
V gene: TRBV11-2
clone size: .
CDR3 protein: CASSLDFNTDTQYF
CDR3 DNA: TGTGCCAGCAGCTTAGACTTTAACACAGATACGCAGTATTTT

J gene: TRBJ2-5
D gene: .
V gene: TRBV5-1
clone size: .
CDR3 protein: CASSLPPQETQYF
CDR3 DNA: TGCGCCAGCAGCTTGCCCCCCCAAGAGACCCAGTACTTC

J gene: TRBJ2-1
D gene: TRBD2
V gene: TRBV29-1
clone size: .
CDR3 protein: CSAARAGGEIEQFF
CDR3 DNA: TGCAGCGCTGCCCGAGCGGGGGGTGAAATTGAGCAGTTCTTC